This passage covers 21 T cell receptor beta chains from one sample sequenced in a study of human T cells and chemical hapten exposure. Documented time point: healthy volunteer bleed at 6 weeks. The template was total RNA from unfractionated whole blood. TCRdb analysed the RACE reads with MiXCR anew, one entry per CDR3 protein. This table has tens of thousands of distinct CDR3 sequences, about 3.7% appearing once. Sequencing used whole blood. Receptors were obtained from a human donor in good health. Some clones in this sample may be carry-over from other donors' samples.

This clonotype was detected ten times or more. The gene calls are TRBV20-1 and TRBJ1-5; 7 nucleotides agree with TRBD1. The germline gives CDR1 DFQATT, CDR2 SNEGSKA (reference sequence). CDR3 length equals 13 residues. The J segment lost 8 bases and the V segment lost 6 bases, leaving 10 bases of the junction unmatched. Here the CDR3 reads CSASHRGREPQHF. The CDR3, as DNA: TGCAGTGCCTCGCACAGGGGCCGCGAGCCCCAGCATTTT.

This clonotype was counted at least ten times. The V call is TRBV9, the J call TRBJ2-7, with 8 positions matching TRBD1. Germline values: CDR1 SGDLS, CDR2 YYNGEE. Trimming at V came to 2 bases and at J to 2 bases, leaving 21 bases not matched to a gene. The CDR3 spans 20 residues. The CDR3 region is CASSVGTGTPGLPYPYEQYF. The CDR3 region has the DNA TGTGCCAGCAGCGTTGGGACAGGTACTCCCGGACTCCCCTATCCCTACGAGCAGTACTTC.

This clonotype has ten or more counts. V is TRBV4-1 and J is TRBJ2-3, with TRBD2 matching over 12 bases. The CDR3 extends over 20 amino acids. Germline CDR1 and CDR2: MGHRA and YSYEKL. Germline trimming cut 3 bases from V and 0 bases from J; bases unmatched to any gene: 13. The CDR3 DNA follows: TGCGCCAGCAGCCAGCCGGGACTAGCGGGCCTAAAATCTAGCACAGATACGCAGTATTTT. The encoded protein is CASSQPGLAGLKSSTDTQYF.

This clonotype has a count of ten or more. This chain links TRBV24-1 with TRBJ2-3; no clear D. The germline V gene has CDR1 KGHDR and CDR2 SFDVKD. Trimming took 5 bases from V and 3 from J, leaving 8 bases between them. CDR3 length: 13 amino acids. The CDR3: CATSAASTDTQYF. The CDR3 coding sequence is TGTGCCACCAGTGCCGCGAGTACAGATACGCAGTATTTT.

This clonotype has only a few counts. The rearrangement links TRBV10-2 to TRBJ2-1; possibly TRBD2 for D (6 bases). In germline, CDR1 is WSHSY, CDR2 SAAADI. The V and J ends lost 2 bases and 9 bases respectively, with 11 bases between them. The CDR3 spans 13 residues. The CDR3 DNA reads TGCGCCAGCAGTGAGCTAACGGGGGTTGAGCAGTTCTTC. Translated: CASSELTGVEQFF.

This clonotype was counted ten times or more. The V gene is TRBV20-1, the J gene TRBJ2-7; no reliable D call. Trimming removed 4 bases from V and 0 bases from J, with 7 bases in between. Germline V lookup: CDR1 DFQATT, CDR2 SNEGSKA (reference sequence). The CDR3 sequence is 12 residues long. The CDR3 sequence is CSATGPSYEQYF. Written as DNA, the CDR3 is TGCAGTGCTACTGGGCCCTCCTACGAGCAGTACTTC.

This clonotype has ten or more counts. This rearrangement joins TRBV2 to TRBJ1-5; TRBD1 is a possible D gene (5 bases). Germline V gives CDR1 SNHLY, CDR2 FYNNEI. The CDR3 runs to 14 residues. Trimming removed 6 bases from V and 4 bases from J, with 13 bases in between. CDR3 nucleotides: TGTGCCAGCAGATCCGGGACGGATAATCAGCCCCAGCATTTT. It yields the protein CASRSGTDNQPQHF. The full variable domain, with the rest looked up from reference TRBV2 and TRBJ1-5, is EPEVTQTPSHQVTQMGQEVILRCVPISNHLYFYWYRQILGQKVEFLVSFYNNEISEKSEIFDDQFSVERPDGSNFTLKIRSTKLEDSAMYFCASRSGTDNQPQHFGDGTRLSIL.

The CDR3, as DNA: TGTGCCAGCAGCTTGGGACAGGGAGGGCAAGAGACCCAGTACTTC. It yields the protein CASSLGQGGQETQYF. The rearrangement uses TRBV11-2 and TRBJ2-5, with 9 positions matching TRBD1. V gave up 3 bases and J gave up 2 bases; unmatched junction bases: 4. Germline-derived CDR1 and CDR2 are SGHAT and FQNNGV. The CDR3 totals 15 residues. The full variable domain, in which reference TRBV11-2 and TRBJ2-5 provide the parts outside the CDR3, is EAGVAQSPRYKIIEKRQSVAFWCNPISGHATLYWYQQILGQGPKLLIQFQNNGVVDDSQLPKDRFSAERLKGVDSTLKIQPAKLEDSAVYLCASSLGQGGQETQYFGPGTRLLVL.

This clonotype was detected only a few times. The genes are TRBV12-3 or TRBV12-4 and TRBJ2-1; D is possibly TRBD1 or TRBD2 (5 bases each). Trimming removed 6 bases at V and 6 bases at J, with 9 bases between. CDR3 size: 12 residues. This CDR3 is CASSSGTNEQFF. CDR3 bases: TGTGCCAGCAGCTCCGGGACCAATGAGCAGTTCTTC.

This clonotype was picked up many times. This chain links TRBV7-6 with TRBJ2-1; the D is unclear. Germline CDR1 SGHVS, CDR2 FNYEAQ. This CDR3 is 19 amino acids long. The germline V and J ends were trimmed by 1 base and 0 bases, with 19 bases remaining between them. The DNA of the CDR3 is TGTGCCAGCAGCTTAGTAAGACCCAGAACCCTTAGCTCCTACAATGAGCAGTTCTTC. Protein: CASSLVRPRTLSSYNEQFF.

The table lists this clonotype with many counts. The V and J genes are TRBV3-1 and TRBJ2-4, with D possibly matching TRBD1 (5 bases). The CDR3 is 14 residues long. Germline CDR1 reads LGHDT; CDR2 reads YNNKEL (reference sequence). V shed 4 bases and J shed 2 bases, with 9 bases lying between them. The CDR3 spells CASSLQGSKNIQYF. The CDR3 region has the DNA TGTGCCAGCAGCCTGCAGGGATCCAAAAACATTCAGTACTTC.

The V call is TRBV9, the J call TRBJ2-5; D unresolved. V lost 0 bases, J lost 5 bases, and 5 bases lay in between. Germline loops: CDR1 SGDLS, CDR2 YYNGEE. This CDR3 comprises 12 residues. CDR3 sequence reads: CASSVGSETQYF. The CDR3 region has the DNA TGTGCCAGCAGCGTAGGTTCCGAGACCCAGTACTTC.

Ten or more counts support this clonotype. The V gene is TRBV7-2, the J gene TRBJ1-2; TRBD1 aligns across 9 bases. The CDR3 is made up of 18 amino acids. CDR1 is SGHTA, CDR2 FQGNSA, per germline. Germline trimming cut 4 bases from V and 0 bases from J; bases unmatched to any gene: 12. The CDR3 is CASSSTGTGIGANYGYTF. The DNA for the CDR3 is TGTGCCAGCAGCTCCACGGGGACAGGGATCGGAGCTAACTATGGCTACACCTTC.

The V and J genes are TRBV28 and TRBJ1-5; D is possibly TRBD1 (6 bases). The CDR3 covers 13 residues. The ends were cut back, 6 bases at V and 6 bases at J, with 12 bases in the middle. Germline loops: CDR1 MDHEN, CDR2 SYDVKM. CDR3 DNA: TGTGCCAGCAGCATAGCCAGGGGTCAGCCCCAGCATTTT. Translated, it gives CASSIARGQPQHF.

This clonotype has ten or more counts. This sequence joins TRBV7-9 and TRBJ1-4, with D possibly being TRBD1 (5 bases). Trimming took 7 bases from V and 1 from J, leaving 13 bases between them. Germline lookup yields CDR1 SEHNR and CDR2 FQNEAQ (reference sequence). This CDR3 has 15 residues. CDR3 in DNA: TGTGCCAGCAACAACGCAGGGAGAACTAATGAAAAACTGTTTTTT. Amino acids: CASNNAGRTNEKLFF.

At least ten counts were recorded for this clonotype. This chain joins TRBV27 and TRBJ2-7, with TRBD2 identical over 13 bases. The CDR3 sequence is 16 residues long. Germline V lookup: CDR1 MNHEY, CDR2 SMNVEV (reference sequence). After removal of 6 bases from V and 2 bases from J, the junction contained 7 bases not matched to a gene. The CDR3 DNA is TGTGCCAGCAGAATAAGGACTAGCGGGGGAACCTACGAGCAGTACTTC. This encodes CASRIRTSGGTYEQYF.

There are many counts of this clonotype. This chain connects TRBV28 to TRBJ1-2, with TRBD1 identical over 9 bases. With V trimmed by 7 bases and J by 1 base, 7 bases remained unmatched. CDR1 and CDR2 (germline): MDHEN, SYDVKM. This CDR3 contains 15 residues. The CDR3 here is CASKKQGALNYGYTF. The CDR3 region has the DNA TGTGCCAGCAAGAAACAGGGGGCGCTTAACTATGGCTACACCTTC.

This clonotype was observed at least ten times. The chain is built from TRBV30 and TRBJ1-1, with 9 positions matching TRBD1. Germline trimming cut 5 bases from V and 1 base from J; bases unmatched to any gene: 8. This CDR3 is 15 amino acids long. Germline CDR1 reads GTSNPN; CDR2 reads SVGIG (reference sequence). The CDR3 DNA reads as TGTGCCTGGGACAGGGGGATTCTTCCGAACACTGAAGCTTTCTTT. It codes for CAWDRGILPNTEAFF.

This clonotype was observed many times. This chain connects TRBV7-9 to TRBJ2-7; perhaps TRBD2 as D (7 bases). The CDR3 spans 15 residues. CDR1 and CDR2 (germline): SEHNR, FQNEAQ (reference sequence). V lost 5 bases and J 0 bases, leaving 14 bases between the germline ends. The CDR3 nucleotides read TGTGCCAGCAGCGCTACGGGGGGCAACTCCTACGAGCAGTACTTC. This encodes CASSATGGNSYEQYF.

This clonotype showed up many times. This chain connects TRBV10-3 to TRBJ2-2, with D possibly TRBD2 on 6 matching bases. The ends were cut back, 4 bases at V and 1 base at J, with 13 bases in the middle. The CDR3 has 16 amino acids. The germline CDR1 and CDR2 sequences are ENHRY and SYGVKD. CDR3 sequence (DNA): TGTGCCATCAGTGCCGGGCGGGGCGAGAACACCGGGGAGCTGTTTTTT. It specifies CAISAGRGENTGELFF.

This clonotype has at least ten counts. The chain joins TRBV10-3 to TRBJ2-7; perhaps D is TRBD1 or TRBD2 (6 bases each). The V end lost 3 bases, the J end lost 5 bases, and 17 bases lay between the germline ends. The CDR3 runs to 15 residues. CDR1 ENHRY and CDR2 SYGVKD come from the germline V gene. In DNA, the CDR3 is TGTGCCATCAGTGATAAGGGGGGATCCAGGGACGAGCAGTACTTC. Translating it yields CAISDKGGSRDEQYF.